Shown below are 21 T cell receptor beta chains from a single sample sequenced in a study of shared clonotypes between healthy human individuals. Generated by immunoSEQ multiplex PCR, the TCRdb table keeps only in-frame clones and is missing some. The sample records millions of clones, about 93% being singletons. In the naive CD8 group, cells lacked CD45RO and were positively selected for CCR7, so terminally differentiated effector memory CD45RA+ cells were left out. Material for sequencing was naive CD8+ T cells from PBMCs. These receptors were collected from a young man in good health. Some clones in this sample may be carry-over from other donors' samples.

The chain has TRBV9 and TRBJ2-7; a possible D gene is TRBD2 (6 bases). The ends were cut back, 4 bases at V and 1 base at J, with 18 bases in the middle. CDR3 length equals 16 residues. The germline V gene has CDR1 SGDLS and CDR2 YYNGEE. The CDR3 coding sequence is TGTGCCAGCAGCCCCCAACCAGCGGAGGGATCCTACGAGCAGTACTTC. This translates into CASSPQPAEGSYEQYF.

Comments on this clone: In the same sample, other DNA sequences code for this CDR3. The chain recombines TRBV7-2 with TRBJ2-5; 7 nucleotides line up with TRBD1. Germline V gene sequence: CDR1 SGHTA, CDR2 FQGNSA. The CDR3 is made up of 15 amino acids. Trimming removed 0 bases from V and 1 base from J; junction bases left unmatched: 2. CDR3 loop: CASSLAGGVQETQYF. CDR3 DNA: TGTGCCAGCAGCTTAGCAGGGGGCGTCCAAGAGACCCAGTACTTC.

The gene calls are TRBV28 and TRBJ1-1; D possibly corresponds to TRBD1 (6 bases). CDR3 size: 14 residues. From germline, CDR1 is MDHEN and CDR2 SYDVKM. V was trimmed by 5 bases and J by 1 base, leaving 11 bases between them. Here the CDR3 DNA reads TGTGCCAGCAGTCTAATGGGGGCGAACACTGAAGCTTTCTTT. It translates to CASSLMGANTEAFF. Filled out from reference TRBV28 and TRBJ1-1, the complete variable domain reads DVKVTQSSRYLVKRTGEKVFLECVQDMDHENMFWYRQDPGLGLRLIYFSYDVKMKEKGDIPEGYSVSREKKERFSLILESASTNQTSMYLCASSLMGANTEAFFGQGTRLTVV.

The chain carries TRBV2 and TRBJ2-7; D is possibly TRBD2 (6 bases). With 11 bases removed from V and 0 bases from J, the gap between germline ends came to 20 bases. The CDR3 consists of 15 residues. In germline, CDR1 is SNHLY, CDR2 FYNNEI. Here the CDR3 DNA reads TGTGCCGGCTCGGGGACTGGCGGCCGCTCCTACGAGCAGTACTTC. This translates into CAGSGTGGRSYEQYF.

The rearrangement joins TRBV19 to TRBJ2-5, with 10 nucleotides matching TRBD2. The CDR3 is 17 residues long. Germline V gives CDR1 LNHDA, CDR2 SQIVND (reference sequence). Trimming at V came to 3 bases and at J to 1 base, leaving 8 bases not matched to a gene. The CDR3 nucleotides are TGTGCCAGTAGTATTTATTGGAGCGGGAGGGCCCAAGAGACCCAGTACTTC. Translation gives CASSIYWSGRAQETQYF.

To note about this clone: In the same sample, other DNA sequences code for this CDR3. The chain combines TRBV28 with TRBJ2-5; D may be TRBD1 or TRBD2 (5 bases each). CDR3 length: 14 residues. Per the germline V gene, CDR1 is MDHEN and CDR2 is SYDVKM. Deletions cut 4 bases from V and 2 bases from J, with 11 bases between. CDR3 sequence reads: CASSSGTVQETQYF. DNA of the CDR3: TGTGCCAGCAGTTCTGGGACCGTGCAAGAGACCCAGTACTTC.

This chain links TRBV11-2 with TRBJ1-1, with D possibly TRBD1 on 5 matching bases. Trimming left V 0 bases short and J 3 bases short, with 8 bases between. The CDR3 contains 14 residues. The germline gives CDR1 SGHAT, CDR2 FQNNGV. CDR3 amino acids: CASSLDRDHTEAFF. The CDR3 nucleotides are TGTGCCAGCAGCTTAGACAGGGATCACACTGAAGCTTTCTTT.

V and J are TRBV6-4 and TRBJ2-1; D is perhaps TRBD2 (5 bases). Germline V lookup: CDR1 MRHNA, CDR2 SNTAGT. The CDR3 has 16 residues. V lost 1 base to trimming and J lost 0 bases, with 10 bases between them. CDR3 DNA: TGTGCCAGCAGTGACTTCCCGGGGAGCTCCTACAATGAGCAGTTCTTC. This gives the protein CASSDFPGSSYNEQFF.

V usage is TRBV19 and J usage is TRBJ2-7; TRBD2 might be the D (6 bases). Trimming cost V 6 bases and J 0 bases, with 12 bases left between them. The germline V gene has CDR1 LNHDA and CDR2 SQIVND (reference sequence). The CDR3 has 14 amino acids. The CDR3 DNA reads TGTGCCAGTAGGTATCGGGGAGGCTCCTACGAGCAGTACTTC. This sequence encodes CASRYRGGSYEQYF.

The rearrangement joins TRBV7-8 to TRBJ1-1; 7 nucleotides agree with TRBD1. Germline V gives CDR1 SGHVS, CDR2 FQNEAQ. The CDR3 is made up of 13 amino acids. Trimming at V came to 5 bases and at J to 7 bases, leaving 7 bases not matched to a gene. The CDR3 loop reads CASSRGTEGEAFF. The CDR3 region has the DNA TGTGCCAGCAGCCGCGGGACAGAAGGTGAAGCTTTCTTT.

The V gene is TRBV28, the J gene TRBJ2-7; the D is unclear. The germline V gene has CDR1 MDHEN and CDR2 SYDVKM. With 6 bases removed from V and 5 bases from J, the gap between germline ends came to 8 bases. There are 11 residues in the CDR3. DNA for the CDR3: TGTGCCAGCAGCCGATTCCACGAGCAGTACTTC. This gives the protein CASSRFHEQYF.

The CDR3 sequence: CASSEWGPNTEAFF. CDR3 nucleotide sequence: TGTGCCAGCAGTGAATGGGGTCCGAACACTGAAGCTTTCTTT. The chain combines TRBV6-1 with TRBJ1-1; D call uncertain. There are 14 residues in the CDR3. Deletions cut 2 bases from V and 1 base from J, with 8 bases between. Germline CDR1 reads MNHNS; CDR2 reads SASEGT.

The V call is TRBV27, the J call TRBJ2-1; 16 bases are shared with TRBD2. J was trimmed by 6 bases and V by 6 bases; bases with no gene match: 17. The CDR3 is 20 amino acids. CDR1 is MNHEY, CDR2 SMNVEV, per germline (reference sequence). The CDR3, as DNA: TGTGCCAGCAGCCATTCCCCGGGACTAGCGGGAGGGCCTCCCCTCAATGAGCAGTTCTTC. The encoded protein is CASSHSPGLAGGPPLNEQFF.

The chain recombines TRBV28 with TRBJ2-7, with 9 bases lining up with TRBD1. This CDR3 contains 14 residues. In germline, CDR1 is MDHEN, CDR2 SYDVKM. The ends lost 8 bases at V and 6 bases at J; junction bases unmatched: 11. The CDR3 spells CASVRPGQGGEQYF. DNA for the CDR3: TGTGCCAGCGTTCGACCGGGACAGGGTGGCGAGCAGTACTTC.

Concerning this clone itself: The identical CDR3 is also encoded by other nucleotide sequences in the sample. In DNA, the CDR3 is TGTGCCAGTAGTATACGGGACTACCAAGAGACCCAGTACTTC. This translates into CASSIRDYQETQYF. The chain carries TRBV19 and TRBJ2-5; D is perhaps TRBD2 (6 bases). Trimming removed 2 bases at V and 0 bases at J, with 7 bases between. CDR3 length equals 14 residues. Germline loops: CDR1 LNHDA, CDR2 SQIVND (reference sequence).

This clone was picked up one time. V gene TRBV7-8 combines with J gene TRBJ1-1, with D maybe TRBD1 (6 bases). The CDR3 is 17 amino acids. V was clipped by 5 bases and J by 0 bases, with 19 bases between them. Germline loops: CDR1 SGHVS, CDR2 FQNEAQ. CDR3 coding DNA: TGTGCCAGCAGCCGAAGCCCACCGGGACAACTGAACACTGAAGCTTTCTTT. Amino acids: CASSRSPPGQLNTEAFF.

Notes on this clone: The same CDR3 also results from other DNA sequences found in this sample. The rearrangement links TRBV5-1 to TRBJ2-7; 7 nucleotides agree with TRBD2. From germline, CDR1 is SGHRS and CDR2 YFSETQ. V dropped 0 bases and J dropped 4; count of bases not matched to a gene: 4. The CDR3 covers 14 residues. Here the CDR3 reads CASSLGGSGYEQYF. CDR3 sequence (DNA): TGCGCCAGCAGCTTGGGAGGTAGCGGGTACGAGCAGTACTTC.

This chain connects TRBV5-1 to TRBJ2-5, with 8 bases lining up with TRBD2. CDR1 and CDR2 (germline): SGHRS, YFSETQ. The CDR3 spans 15 residues. The V and J ends lost 0 bases and 3 bases, in that order; junction bases with no gene match: 4. In DNA form, the CDR3 reads TGCGCCAGCAGCTTGGTATCGCGGGAGGAAGAGACCCAGTACTTC. This encodes CASSLVSREEETQYF.

The chain joins TRBV27 to TRBJ2-1; D remains unclear. The V end lost 2 bases, the J end lost 2 bases, and 10 bases lay between the germline ends. The CDR3 has 15 residues. Germline lookup yields CDR1 MNHEY and CDR2 SMNVEV (reference sequence). In nucleotides, the CDR3 is TGTGCCAGCAGTTTAATGGGCGGACCCTACAATGAGCAGTTCTTC. It codes for CASSLMGGPYNEQFF.

The rearrangement joins TRBV5-1 to TRBJ1-4; D is possibly TRBD1 (6 bases). The CDR3 runs to 15 residues. Germline V gives CDR1 SGHRS, CDR2 YFSETQ. V shed 0 bases and J shed 6 bases, with 12 bases lying between them. CDR3 sequence reads: CASSLEGVTDEKLFF. CDR3 sequence (DNA): TGCGCCAGCAGCTTGGAGGGGGTAACAGATGAAAAACTGTTTTTT.

The gene calls are TRBV9 and TRBJ1-4; D is unclear. The germline gives CDR1 SGDLS, CDR2 YYNGEE. This CDR3 is 14 amino acids long. V lost 2 bases to trimming and J lost 7 bases, with 12 bases between them. The CDR3 spells CASSVGGVGEKLFF. The CDR3 bases are TGTGCCAGCAGCGTGGGAGGTGTAGGTGAAAAACTGTTTTTT. Based on the CDR3 plus reference TRBV9 and TRBJ1-4, the full variable domain is DSGVTQTPKHLITATGQRVTLRCSPRSGDLSVYWYQQSLDQGLQFLIQYYNGEERAKGNILERFSAQQFPDLHSELNLSSLELGDSALYFCASSVGGVGEKLFFGSGTQLSVL.